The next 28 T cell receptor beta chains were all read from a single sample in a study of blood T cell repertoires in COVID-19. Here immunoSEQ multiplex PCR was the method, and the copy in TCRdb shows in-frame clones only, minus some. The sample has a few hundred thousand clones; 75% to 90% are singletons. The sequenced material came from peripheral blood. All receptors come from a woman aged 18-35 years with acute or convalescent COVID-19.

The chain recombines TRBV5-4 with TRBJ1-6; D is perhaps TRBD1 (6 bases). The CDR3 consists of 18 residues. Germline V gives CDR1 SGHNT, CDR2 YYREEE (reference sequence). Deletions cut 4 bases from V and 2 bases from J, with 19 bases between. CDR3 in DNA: TGTGCCAGCAGCGTAAGGGGAGGGGGTACTACCTATAATTCACCCCTCCACTTT. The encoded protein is CASSVRGGGTTYNSPLHF.

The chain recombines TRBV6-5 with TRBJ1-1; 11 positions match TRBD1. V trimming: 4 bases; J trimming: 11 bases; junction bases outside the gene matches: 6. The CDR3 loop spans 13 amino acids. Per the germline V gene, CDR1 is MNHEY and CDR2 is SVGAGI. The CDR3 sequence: CASSSRTGGSAFF. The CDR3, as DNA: TGTGCCAGCAGTTCTCGGACAGGGGGCAGTGCTTTCTTT.

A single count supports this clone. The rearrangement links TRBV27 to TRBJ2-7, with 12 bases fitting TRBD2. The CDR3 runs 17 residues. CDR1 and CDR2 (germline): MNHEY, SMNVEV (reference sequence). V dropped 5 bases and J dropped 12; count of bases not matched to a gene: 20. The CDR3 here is CASSPQQLLAGGVLSYF. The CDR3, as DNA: TGTGCCAGCAGTCCCCAACAACTACTAGCGGGAGGCGTCTTATCGTACTTC.

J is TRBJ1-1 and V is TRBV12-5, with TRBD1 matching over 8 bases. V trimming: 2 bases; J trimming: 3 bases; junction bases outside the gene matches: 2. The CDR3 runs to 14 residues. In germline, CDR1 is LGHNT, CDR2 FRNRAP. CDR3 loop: CASGLTGGDTEAFF. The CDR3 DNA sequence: TGTGCTAGTGGTTTGACAGGGGGAGACACTGAAGCTTTCTTT. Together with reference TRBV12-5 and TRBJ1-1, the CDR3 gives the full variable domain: DARVTQTPRHKVTEMGQEVTMRCQPILGHNTVFWYRQTMMQGLELLAYFRNRAPLDDSGMPKDRFSAEMPDATLATLKIQPSEPRDSAVYFCASGLTGGDTEAFFGQGTRLTVV.

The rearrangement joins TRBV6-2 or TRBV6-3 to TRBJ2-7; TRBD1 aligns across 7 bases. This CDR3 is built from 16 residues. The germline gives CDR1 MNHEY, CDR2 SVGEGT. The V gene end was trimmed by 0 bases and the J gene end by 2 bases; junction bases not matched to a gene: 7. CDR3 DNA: TGTGCCAGCAGTTACTCGACAGGGTCCACCCCCTACGAGCAGTACTTC. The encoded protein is CASSYSTGSTPYEQYF.

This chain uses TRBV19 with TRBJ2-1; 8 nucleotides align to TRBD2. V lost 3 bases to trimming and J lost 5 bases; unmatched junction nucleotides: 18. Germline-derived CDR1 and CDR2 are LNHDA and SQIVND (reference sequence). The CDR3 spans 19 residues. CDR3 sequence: CASSIQGTVIAGLDNEQFF. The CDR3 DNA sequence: TGTGCCAGTAGTATTCAGGGGACGGTTATAGCGGGACTTGACAATGAGCAGTTCTTC.

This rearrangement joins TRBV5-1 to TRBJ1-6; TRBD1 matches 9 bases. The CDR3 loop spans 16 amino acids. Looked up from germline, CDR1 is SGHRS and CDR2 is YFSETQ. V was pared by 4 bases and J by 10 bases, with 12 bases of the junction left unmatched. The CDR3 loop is CASSVLPGQGGSPLHF. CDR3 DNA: TGCGCCAGCAGCGTCCTCCCGGGACAGGGCGGATCACCCCTCCACTTT.

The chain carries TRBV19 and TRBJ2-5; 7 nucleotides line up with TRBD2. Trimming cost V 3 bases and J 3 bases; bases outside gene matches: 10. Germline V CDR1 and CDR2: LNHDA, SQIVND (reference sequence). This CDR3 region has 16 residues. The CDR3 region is CASSIYWRESEETQYF. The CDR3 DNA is TGTGCCAGTAGTATCTATTGGCGGGAGTCCGAAGAGACCCAGTACTTC.

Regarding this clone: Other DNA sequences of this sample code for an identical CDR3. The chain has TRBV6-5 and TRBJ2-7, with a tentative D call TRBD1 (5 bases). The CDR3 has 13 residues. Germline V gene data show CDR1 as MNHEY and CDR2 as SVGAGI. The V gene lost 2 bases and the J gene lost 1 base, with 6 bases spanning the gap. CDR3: CASSYRGSYEQYF. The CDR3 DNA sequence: TGTGCCAGCAGTTACAGGGGATCCTACGAGCAGTACTTC.

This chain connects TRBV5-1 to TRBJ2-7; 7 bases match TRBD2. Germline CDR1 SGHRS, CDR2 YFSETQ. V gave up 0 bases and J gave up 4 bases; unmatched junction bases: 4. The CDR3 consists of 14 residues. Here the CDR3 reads CASSLAGGWYEQYF. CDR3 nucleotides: TGCGCCAGCAGCTTGGCCGGGGGGTGGTACGAGCAGTACTTC.

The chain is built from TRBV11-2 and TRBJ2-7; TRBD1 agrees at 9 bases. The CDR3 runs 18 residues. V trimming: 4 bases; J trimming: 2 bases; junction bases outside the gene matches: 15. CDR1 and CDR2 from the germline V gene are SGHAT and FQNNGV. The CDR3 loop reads CASSSIRDREHVPYEQYF. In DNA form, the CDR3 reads TGTGCCAGCAGCTCTATCCGGGACAGGGAGCACGTGCCCTACGAGCAGTACTTC.

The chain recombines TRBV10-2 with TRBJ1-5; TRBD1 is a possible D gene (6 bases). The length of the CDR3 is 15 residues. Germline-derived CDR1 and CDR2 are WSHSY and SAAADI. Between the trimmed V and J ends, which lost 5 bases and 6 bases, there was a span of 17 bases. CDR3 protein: CASSQGLAEGQPQHF. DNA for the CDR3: TGCGCCAGCAGTCAGGGGTTGGCAGAAGGTCAGCCCCAGCATTTT.

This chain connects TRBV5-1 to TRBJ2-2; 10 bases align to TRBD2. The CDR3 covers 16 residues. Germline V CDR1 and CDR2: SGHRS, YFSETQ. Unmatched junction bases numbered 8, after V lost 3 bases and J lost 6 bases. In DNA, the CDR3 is TGCGCCAGCAGCTCGATTCTAGCGGGAGCGTCCGGGGAGCTGTTTTTT. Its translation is CASSSILAGASGELFF.

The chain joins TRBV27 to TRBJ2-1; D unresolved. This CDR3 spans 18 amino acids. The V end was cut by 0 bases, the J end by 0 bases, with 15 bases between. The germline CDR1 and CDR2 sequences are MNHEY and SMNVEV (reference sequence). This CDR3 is CASSLSAPVYSSYNEQFF. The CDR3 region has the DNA TGTGCCAGCAGTTTATCCGCTCCGGTTTACAGCTCCTACAATGAGCAGTTCTTC.

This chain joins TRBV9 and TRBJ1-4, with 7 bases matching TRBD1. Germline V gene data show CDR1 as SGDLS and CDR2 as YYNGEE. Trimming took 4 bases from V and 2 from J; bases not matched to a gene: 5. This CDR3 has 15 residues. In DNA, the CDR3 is TGTGCCAGCAGCATACAGGGGAACACTAATGAAAAACTGTTTTTT. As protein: CASSIQGNTNEKLFF.

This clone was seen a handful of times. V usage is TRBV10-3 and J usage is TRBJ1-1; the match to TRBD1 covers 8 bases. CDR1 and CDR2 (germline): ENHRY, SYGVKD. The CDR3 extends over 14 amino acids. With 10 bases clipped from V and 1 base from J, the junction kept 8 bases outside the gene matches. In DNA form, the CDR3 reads TGTGCCACAGGACAGGGAAAGGGGAACACTGAAGCTTTCTTT. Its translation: CATGQGKGNTEAFF.

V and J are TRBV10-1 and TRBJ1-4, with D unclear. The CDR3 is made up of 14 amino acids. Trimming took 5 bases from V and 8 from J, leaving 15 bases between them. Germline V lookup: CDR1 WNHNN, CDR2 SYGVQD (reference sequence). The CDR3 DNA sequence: TGCGCCAGCAGTCTGACCCGGGGTGGGGAAAAACTGTTTTTT. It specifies CASSLTRGGEKLFF.

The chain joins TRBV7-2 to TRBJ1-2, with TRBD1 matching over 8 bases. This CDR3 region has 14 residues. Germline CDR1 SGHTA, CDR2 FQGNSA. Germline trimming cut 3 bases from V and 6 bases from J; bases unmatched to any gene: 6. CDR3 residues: CASSFAGQANGYTF. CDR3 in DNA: TGTGCCAGCAGCTTCGCGGGACAGGCTAATGGCTACACCTTC.

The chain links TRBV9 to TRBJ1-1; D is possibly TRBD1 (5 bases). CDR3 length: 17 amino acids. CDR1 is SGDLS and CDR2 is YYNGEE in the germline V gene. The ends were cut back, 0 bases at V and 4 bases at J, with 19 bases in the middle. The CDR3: CASSVGSQGWGSTEAFF. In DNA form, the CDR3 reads TGTGCCAGCAGCGTAGGTTCGCAGGGATGGGGTTCCACTGAAGCTTTCTTT.

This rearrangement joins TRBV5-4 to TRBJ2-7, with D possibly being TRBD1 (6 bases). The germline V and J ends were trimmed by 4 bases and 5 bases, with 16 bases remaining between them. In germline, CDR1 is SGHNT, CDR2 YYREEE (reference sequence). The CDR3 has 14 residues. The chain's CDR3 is CASSVGQAPHEQYF. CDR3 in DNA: TGTGCCAGCAGCGTGGGACAAGCACCGCACGAGCAGTACTTC.

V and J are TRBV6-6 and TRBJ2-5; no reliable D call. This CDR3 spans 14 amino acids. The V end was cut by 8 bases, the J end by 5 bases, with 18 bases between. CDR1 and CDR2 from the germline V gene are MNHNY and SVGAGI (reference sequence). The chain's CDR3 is CASRDGIAEETQYF. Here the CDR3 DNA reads TGTGCCAGCCGAGACGGAATAGCTGAGGAGACCCAGTACTTC.

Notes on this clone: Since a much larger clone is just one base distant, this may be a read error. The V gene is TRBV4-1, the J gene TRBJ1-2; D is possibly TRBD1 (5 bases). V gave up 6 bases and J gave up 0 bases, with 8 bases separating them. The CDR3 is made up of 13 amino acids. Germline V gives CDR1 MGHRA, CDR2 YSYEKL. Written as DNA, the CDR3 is TGCGCCAGCAGTTCGACAGCTAACTATGGCTACACCTTC. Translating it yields CASSSTANYGYTF.

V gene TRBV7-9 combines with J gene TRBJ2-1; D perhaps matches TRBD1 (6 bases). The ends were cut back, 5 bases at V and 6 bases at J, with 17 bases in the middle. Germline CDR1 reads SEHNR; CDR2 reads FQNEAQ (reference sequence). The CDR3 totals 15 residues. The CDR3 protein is CASSEGTRFSNEQFF. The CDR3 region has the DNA TGTGCCAGCAGCGAAGGGACAAGGTTTTCCAATGAGCAGTTCTTC.

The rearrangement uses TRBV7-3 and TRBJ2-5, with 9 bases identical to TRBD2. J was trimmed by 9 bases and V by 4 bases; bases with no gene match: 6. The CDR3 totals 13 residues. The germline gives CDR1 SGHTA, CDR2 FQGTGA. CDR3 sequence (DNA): TGTGCCAGCAGCTCTGGCAGCGGGGGGTCCCAGTACTTC. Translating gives CASSSGSGGSQYF.

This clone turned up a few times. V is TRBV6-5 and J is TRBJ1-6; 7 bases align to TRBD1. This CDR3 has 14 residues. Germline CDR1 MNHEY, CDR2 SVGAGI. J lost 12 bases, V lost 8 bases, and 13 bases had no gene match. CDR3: CASGGSTGSGPLHF. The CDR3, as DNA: TGTGCCAGCGGCGGATCGACAGGGTCAGGACCCCTCCACTTT.

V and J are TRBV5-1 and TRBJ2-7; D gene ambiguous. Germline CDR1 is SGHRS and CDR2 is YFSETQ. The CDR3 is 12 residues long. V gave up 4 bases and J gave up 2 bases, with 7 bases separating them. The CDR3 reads CASSQETYEQYF. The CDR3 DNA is TGCGCCAGCAGCCAGGAAACCTACGAGCAGTACTTC.

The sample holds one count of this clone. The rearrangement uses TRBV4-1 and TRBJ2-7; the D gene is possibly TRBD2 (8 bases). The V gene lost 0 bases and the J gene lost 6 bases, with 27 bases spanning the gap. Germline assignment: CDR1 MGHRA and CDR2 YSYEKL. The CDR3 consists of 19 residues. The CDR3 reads CASSQDWGQTAGVTFEQYF. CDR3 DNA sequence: TGCGCCAGCAGCCAAGATTGGGGACAGACAGCGGGAGTTACTTTCGAGCAGTACTTC.

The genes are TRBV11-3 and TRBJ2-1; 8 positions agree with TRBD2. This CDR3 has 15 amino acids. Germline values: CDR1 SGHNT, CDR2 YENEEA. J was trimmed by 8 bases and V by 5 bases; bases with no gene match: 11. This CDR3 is CASSPGAGGADEQFF. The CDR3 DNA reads TGTGCCAGCAGCCCCGGGGCGGGGGGCGCCGATGAGCAGTTCTTC.